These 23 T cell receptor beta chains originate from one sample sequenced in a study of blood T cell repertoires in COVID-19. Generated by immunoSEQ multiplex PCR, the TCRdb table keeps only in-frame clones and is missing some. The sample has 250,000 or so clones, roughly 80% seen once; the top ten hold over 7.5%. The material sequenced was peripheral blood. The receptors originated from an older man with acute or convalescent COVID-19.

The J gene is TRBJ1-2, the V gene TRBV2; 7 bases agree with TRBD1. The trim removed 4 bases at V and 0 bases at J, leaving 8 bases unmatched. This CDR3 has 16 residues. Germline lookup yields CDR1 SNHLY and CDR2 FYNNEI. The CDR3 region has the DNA TGTGCCAGCAGTGGACCCGGGACAGCCTCTAACTATGGCTACACCTTC. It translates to CASSGPGTASNYGYTF.

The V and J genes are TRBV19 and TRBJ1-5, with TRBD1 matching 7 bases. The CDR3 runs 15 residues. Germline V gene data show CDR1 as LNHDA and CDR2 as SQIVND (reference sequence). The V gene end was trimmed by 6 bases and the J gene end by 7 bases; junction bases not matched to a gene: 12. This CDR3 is CASSRDQGVRQPQHF. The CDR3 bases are TGTGCCAGTAGCAGAGACCAGGGGGTGCGGCAGCCCCAGCATTTT. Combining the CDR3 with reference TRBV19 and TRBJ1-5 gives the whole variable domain DGGITQSPKYLFRKEGQNVTLSCEQNLNHDAMYWYRQDPGQGLRLIYYSQIVNDFQKGDIAEGYSVSREKKESFPLTVTSAQKNPTAFYLCASSRDQGVRQPQHFGDGTRLSIL.

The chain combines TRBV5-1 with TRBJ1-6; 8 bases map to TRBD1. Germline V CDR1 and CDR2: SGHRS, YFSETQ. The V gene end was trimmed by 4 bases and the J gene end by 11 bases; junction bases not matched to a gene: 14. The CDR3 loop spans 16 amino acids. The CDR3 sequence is CASSITGGDLGTPLHF. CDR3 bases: TGCGCCAGCAGCATAACAGGGGGAGATTTAGGTACACCCCTCCACTTT.

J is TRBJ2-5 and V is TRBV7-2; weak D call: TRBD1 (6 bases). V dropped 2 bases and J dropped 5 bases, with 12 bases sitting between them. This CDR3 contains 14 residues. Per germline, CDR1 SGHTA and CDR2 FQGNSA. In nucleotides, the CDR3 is TGTGCCAGCAGCTTACAGGGGAAGTTGGAGACCCAGTACTTC. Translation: CASSLQGKLETQYF.

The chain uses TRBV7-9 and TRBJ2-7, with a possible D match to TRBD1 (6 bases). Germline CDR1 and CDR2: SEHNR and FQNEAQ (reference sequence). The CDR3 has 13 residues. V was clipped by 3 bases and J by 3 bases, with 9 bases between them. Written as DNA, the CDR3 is TGTGCCAGCAGCTTCCAGGGGTTCTACGAGCAGTACTTC. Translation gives CASSFQGFYEQYF.

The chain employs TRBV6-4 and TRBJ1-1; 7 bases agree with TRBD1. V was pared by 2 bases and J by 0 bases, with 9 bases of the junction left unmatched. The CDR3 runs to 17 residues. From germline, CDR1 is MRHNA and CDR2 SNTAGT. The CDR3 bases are TGTGCCAGCAGTGACCGTTCAGGGACAGACATGAACACTGAAGCTTTCTTT. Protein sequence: CASSDRSGTDMNTEAFF.

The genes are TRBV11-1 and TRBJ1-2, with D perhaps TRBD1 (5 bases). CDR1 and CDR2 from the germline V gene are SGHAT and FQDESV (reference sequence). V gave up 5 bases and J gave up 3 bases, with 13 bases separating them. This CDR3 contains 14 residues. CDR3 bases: TGTGCCAGCAGCCCCCAGACAGACGACTATGGCTACACCTTC. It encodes CASSPQTDDYGYTF.

The CDR3 DNA is TGTGCCAGCAGATCAAGAGGGGGGGACTCCTACGAGCAGTACTTC. Protein product: CASRSRGGDSYEQYF. The rearrangement joins TRBV2 to TRBJ2-7, with D tentatively TRBD2 (7 bases). Trimming took 6 bases from V and 0 from J, leaving 15 bases between them. Per the germline V gene, CDR1 is SNHLY and CDR2 is FYNNEI. The CDR3 contains 15 residues.

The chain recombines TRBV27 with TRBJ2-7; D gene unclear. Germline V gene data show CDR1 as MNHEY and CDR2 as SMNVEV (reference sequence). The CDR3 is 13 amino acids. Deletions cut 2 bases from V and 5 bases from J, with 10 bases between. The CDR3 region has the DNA TGTGCCAGCAGTTTAAACCCTATCCACGAGCAGTACTTC. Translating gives CASSLNPIHEQYF.

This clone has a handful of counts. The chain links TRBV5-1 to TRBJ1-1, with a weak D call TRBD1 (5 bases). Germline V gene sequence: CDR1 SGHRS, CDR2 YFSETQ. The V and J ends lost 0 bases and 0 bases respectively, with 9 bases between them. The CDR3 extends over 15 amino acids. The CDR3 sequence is CASSLGPGMNTEAFF. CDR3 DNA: TGCGCCAGCAGCTTGGGCCCAGGGATGAACACTGAAGCTTTCTTT.

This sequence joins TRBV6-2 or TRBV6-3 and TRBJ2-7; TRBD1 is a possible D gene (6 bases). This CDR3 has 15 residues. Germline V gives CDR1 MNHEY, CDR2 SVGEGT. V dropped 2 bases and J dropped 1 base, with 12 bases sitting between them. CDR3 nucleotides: TGTGCCAGCAGTTACCCCAGGGGATTATCCTACGAGCAGTACTTC. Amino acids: CASSYPRGLSYEQYF.

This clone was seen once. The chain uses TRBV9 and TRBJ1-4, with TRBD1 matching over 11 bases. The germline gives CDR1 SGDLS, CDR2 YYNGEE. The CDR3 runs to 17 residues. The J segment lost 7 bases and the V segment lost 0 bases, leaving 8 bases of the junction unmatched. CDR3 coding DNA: TGTGCCAGCAGCGTAGCCCCCGTCGGGACAGGGGGTGAAAAACTGTTTTTT. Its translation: CASSVAPVGTGGEKLFF.

DNA for the CDR3: TGTGCCAGCAGTTTATCGAGGATGCAAGAGACCCAGTACTTC. Its protein is CASSLSRMQETQYF. J is TRBJ2-5 and V is TRBV27; D is unclear. CDR3 length: 14 residues. CDR1 MNHEY and CDR2 SMNVEV come from the germline V gene (reference sequence). V dropped 0 bases and J dropped 2 bases, with 7 bases sitting between them.

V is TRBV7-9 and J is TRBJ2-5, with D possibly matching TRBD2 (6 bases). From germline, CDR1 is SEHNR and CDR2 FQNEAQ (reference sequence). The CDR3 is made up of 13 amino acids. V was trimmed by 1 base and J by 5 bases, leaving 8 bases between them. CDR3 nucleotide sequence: TGTGCCAGCAGCTTAGTCCGGGAGGAGACCCAGTACTTC. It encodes CASSLVREETQYF.

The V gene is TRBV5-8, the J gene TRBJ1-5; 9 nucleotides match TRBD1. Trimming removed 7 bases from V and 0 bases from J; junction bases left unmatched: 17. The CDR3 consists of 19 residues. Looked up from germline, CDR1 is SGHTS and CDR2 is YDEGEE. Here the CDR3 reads CASQIAFSGTGNSNQPQHF. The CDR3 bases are TGTGCCAGCCAAATCGCCTTCTCCGGGACAGGGAATAGCAATCAGCCCCAGCATTTT.

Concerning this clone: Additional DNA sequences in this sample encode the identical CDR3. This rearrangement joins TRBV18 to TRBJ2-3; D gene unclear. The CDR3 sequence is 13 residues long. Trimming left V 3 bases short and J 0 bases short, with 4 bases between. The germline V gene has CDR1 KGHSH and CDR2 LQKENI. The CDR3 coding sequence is TGTGCCAGCTCACCTCCTAGCACAGATACGCAGTATTTT. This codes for CASSPPSTDTQYF.

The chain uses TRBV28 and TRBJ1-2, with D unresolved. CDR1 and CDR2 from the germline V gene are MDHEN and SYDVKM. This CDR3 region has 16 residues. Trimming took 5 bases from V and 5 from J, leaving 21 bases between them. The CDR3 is CASSPGVEGRRYGYTF. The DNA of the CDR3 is TGTGCCAGCAGTCCCGGGGTTGAGGGCAGGCGTTATGGCTACACCTTC.

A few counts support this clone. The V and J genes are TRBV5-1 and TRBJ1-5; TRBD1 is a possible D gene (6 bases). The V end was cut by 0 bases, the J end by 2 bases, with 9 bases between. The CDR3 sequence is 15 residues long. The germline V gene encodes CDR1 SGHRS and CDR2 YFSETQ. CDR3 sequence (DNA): TGCGCCAGCAGCTTGGACAGGGCCGGCAATCAGCCCCAGCATTTT. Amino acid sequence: CASSLDRAGNQPQHF. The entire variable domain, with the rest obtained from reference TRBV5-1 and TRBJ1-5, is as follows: KAGVTQTPRYLIKTRGQQVTLSCSPISGHRSVSWYQQTPGQGLQFLFEYFSETQRNKGNFPGRFSGRQFSNSRSEMNVSTLELGDSALYLCASSLDRAGNQPQHFGDGTRLSIL.

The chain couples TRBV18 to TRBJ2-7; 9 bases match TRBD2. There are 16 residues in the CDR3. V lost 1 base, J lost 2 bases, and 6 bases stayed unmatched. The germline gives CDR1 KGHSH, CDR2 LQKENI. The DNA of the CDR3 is TGTGCCAGCTCACCACAGGGTAGCGGGAGTACCTACGAGCAGTACTTC. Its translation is CASSPQGSGSTYEQYF.

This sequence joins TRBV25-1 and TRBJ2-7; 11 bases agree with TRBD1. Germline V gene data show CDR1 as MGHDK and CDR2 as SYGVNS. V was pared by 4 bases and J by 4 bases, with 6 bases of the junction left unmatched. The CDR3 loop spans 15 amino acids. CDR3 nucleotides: TGTGCCAGCAGTGCCGGGACAGGGGGGAAATACGAGCAGTACTTC. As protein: CASSAGTGGKYEQYF.

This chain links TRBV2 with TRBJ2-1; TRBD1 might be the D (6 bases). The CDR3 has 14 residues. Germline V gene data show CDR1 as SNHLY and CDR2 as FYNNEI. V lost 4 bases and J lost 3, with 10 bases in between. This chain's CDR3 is CASSAGQLYNEQFF. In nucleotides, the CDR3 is TGTGCCAGCAGTGCGGGACAACTCTACAATGAGCAGTTCTTC.

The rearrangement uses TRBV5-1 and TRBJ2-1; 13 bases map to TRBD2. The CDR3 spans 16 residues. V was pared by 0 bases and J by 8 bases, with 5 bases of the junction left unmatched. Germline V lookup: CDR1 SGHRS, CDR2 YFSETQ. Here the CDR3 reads CASSLATSGGAYEQFF. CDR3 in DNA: TGCGCCAGCAGCTTGGCAACTAGCGGGGGGGCGTATGAGCAGTTCTTC.

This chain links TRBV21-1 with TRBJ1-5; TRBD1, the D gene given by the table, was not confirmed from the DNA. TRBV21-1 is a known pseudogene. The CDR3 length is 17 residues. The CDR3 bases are TGTGCCAGCAGCAAGGGCTACAGCCTCTATAGCAATCAGCCCCAGCATTTT. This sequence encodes CASSKGYSLYSNQPQHF.